These 17 T cell receptor beta chains originate from one sample sequenced in a study of blood T cell repertoires in COVID-19. Data came from immunoSEQ multiplex PCR; TCRdb stores just in-frame clones and leaves some out. Seen here are some 250,000 clones, more than 85% observed once, and the top ten hold over 7.5%. Sequenced material: PBMCs or T cells enriched from blood (not recorded which). These TCRs come from a man aged 35-49 years who had recovered from COVID-19.

The chain has TRBV2 and TRBJ2-1; D gene uncertain. V lost 0 bases and J lost 11, with 5 bases in between. This CDR3 has 11 residues. Germline CDR1 and CDR2: SNHLY and FYNNEI. CDR3 DNA sequence: TGTGCCAGCAGTGAAGCTAGAAAGCAGTTCTTC. As protein: CASSEARKQFF.

Points on this clone: The junction does not match germline at one end; this may be a read error. The rearrangement joins TRBV3-1 (or the pseudogene TRBV3-2) to TRBJ1-3, with D perhaps matching TRBD1 (6 bases). CDR1 is LGHDT, CDR2 YNNKEL, per germline (reference sequence). The CDR3 runs to 13 residues. The CDR3 sequence is CASTQRGGNTIYF. The DNA for the CDR3 is TGTGCCAGCACCCAAAGGGGGGGAAACACCATATATTTT.

The rearrangement joins TRBV7-8 to TRBJ1-2; 8 positions match TRBD1. Trimming took 5 bases from V and 2 from J; bases not matched to a gene: 10. This CDR3 is 16 amino acids long. Looked up from germline, CDR1 is SGHVS and CDR2 is FQNEAQ. The CDR3 sequence is CASSPGQGGPNYGYTF. The CDR3 region has the DNA TGTGCCAGCAGCCCAGGACAGGGAGGACCCAACTATGGCTACACCTTC.

A few counts support this clone. This chain joins TRBV12-5 and TRBJ1-1; D call uncertain. From germline, CDR1 is LGHNT and CDR2 FRNRAP. V gave up 7 bases and J gave up 0 bases, with 12 bases separating them. The CDR3 sequence is 14 residues long. In DNA, the CDR3 is TGTGCTAGTGATAGTGCGGGCTTGAACACTGAAGCTTTCTTT. It specifies CASDSAGLNTEAFF.

The chain couples TRBV19 to TRBJ2-3; no firm D call. CDR3 length equals 15 residues. V was clipped by 4 bases and J by 0 bases, with 11 bases between them. Germline-derived CDR1 and CDR2 are LNHDA and SQIVND (reference sequence). The CDR3 is CASSTDLTSTDTQYF. CDR3 nucleotide sequence: TGTGCCAGTAGTACTGACCTGACTAGCACAGATACGCAGTATTTT.

Notes on this clone: One junction end does not reproduce the germline sequence, and a read error may be involved. The V and J genes are TRBV11-3 and TRBJ2-5, with 12 bases identical to TRBD2. Germline V gives CDR1 SGHNT, CDR2 YENEEA. The CDR3 has 17 residues. This chain's CDR3 is CASSSQSLAGGPETKYF. DNA for the CDR3: TGTGCCAGCAGCTCTCAATCGCTAGCGGGGGGGCCGGAGACCAAGTACTTC.

The chain combines TRBV12-3 or TRBV12-4 with TRBJ1-2, with D possibly TRBD1 on 5 matching bases. This CDR3 has 13 amino acids. Trimming removed 2 bases from V and 8 bases from J, with 12 bases in between. CDR3 nucleotide sequence: TGTGCCAGCAGTTTAAGTCAGGGTTTGGGCTACACCTTC. Translated, it gives CASSLSQGLGYTF.

DNA of the CDR3: TGTGCAAGTCGCTTAGGACGAAAACTAGCGGGAGGCCTCCCAATCACAGATACGCAGTATTTT. Translation gives CASRLGRKLAGGLPITDTQYF. J is TRBJ2-3 and V is TRBV12-2; the DNA was not compared with TRBD2, the D call given in the table. TRBV12-2 is recorded as a pseudogene. The CDR3 sequence is 21 residues long.

This clone was seen just once. The genes are TRBV7-9 and TRBJ1-4, with D unresolved. In germline, CDR1 is SEHNR, CDR2 FQNEAQ (reference sequence). V was pared by 2 bases and J by 8 bases, with 6 bases between. This CDR3 comprises 12 residues. CDR3 in amino acids: CASSLTAEKLFF. The CDR3 bases are TGTGCCAGCAGCTTAACAGCAGAAAAACTGTTTTTT.

This chain links TRBV7-9 with TRBJ2-3, with a tentative D call TRBD2 (5 bases). The germline gives CDR1 SEHNR, CDR2 FQNEAQ (reference sequence). The ends were cut back, 8 bases at V and 4 bases at J, with 22 bases in the middle. The CDR3 spans 16 residues. The CDR3 DNA sequence: TGTGCCAGCCCCAGACACTCCGGGGAAGGAGCAGATACGCAGTATTTT. Protein product: CASPRHSGEGADTQYF.

The chain couples TRBV18 to TRBJ2-7, with 9 bases identical to TRBD2. The CDR3 is 14 amino acids. V lost 5 bases, J lost 7 bases, and 9 bases stayed unmatched. Germline V gene sequence: CDR1 KGHSH, CDR2 LQKENI. CDR3 loop: CASSSGTSPREQYF. The CDR3, as DNA: TGTGCCAGCTCAAGCGGGACTAGCCCAAGGGAGCAGTACTTC.

The chain carries TRBV27 and TRBJ2-1, with 8 bases that match TRBD2. After removal of 4 bases from V and 5 bases from J, the junction contained 13 bases not matched to a gene. This CDR3 is 17 amino acids long. The germline V gene encodes CDR1 MNHEY and CDR2 SMNVEV (reference sequence). CDR3 sequence (DNA): TGTGCCAGCAGTTCCGAGCGGGAGTGGGAAACGAACAATGAGCAGTTCTTC. The encoded protein is CASSSEREWETNNEQFF.

V gene TRBV6-5 combines with J gene TRBJ2-3; D remains unclear. Germline CDR1 is MNHEY and CDR2 is SVGAGI. Trimming cost V 0 bases and J 3 bases, with 4 bases left between them. The CDR3 consists of 13 residues. The CDR3 protein is CASSYSATDTQYF. CDR3 nucleotide sequence: TGTGCCAGCAGTTACTCGGCTACAGATACGCAGTATTTT.

This chain links TRBV19 with TRBJ2-5, with D maybe TRBD2 (6 bases). Trimming left V 5 bases short and J 2 bases short, with 9 bases between. The germline CDR1 and CDR2 sequences are LNHDA and SQIVND (reference sequence). The CDR3 sequence is 13 residues long. Here the CDR3 reads CASSFAGQETQYF. The CDR3 bases are TGTGCCAGTAGTTTCGCGGGACAAGAGACCCAGTACTTC.

This clone was recorded only once. V and J are TRBV7-6 and TRBJ2-7, with a tentative D call TRBD2 (6 bases). Trimming removed 0 bases at V and 6 bases at J, with 18 bases between. This CDR3 is 16 amino acids long. CDR1 SGHVS and CDR2 FNYEAQ come from the germline V gene. The CDR3, as DNA: TGTGCCAGCAGCTTAGCGGGGCGGGGCGCTTCGTCCGAGCAGTACTTC. Residues: CASSLAGRGASSEQYF.

The V gene is TRBV7-6, the J gene TRBJ1-1; D possibly corresponds to TRBD1 (6 bases). Per the germline V gene, CDR1 is SGHVS and CDR2 is FNYEAQ. Trimming took 1 base from V and 1 from J, leaving 10 bases between them. The CDR3 is made up of 15 amino acids. The CDR3 nucleotides read TGTGCCAGCAGCTTAGGAGCAGGGGCGAACACTGAAGCTTTCTTT. Encoded protein: CASSLGAGANTEAFF.

The CDR3 loop reads CASSAGTDFNQPQHF. CDR3 DNA: TGCGCCAGCAGCGCCGGGACAGACTTCAATCAGCCCCAGCATTTT. The rearrangement uses TRBV5-1 and TRBJ1-5; 7 nucleotides match TRBD1. Germline CDR1 and CDR2: SGHRS and YFSETQ. With 4 bases clipped from V and 3 bases from J, the junction kept 7 bases outside the gene matches. There are 15 residues in the CDR3.